This TCR beta chain was found in a study of blood T cell repertoires in COVID-19 (dated by TCRdb to 2018 to 2021). Study-level background: The collaborator samples originated in the United States, Italy and Spain and spanned the acute and convalescent phases of COVID-19. The prospective study material was composed of cDNA or gDNA derived from T cells, B-cell-depleted T cells, or PBMCs. Deeply sampled blood TCRbeta repertoires from subjects exposed to, actively infected with, or recovered from COVID-19 were included in the dataset. The repertoires were released in a freely available public database meant as a resource for research on the immune response to SARS-CoV-2. Samples came from the ongoing ImmuneRACE study (first 160 participants) plus 1,254 subjects from 6 global collaborators. The sample metadata nearly always contained a de-identified subject ID, COVID-19 status, age in years and sex. Where HLA class I and class II types were available, the types were taken from metadata supplied by the sample provider, not from assay-based typing.

V lost 4 bases and J lost 0 bases; the stretch between them is 8 bases long. The CDR3 starts with the cysteine, ends with the phenylalanine, and has 14 residues. The only DNA kept is the CDR3, 42 bases in frame from the first base. As encoded in the germline V gene, CDR1 is SGHRS while CDR2 is YFSETQ. Enrolling through a virtual design, the prospective study's participants ranged in age from about 18 to 100 years and lived across 20 to 30 United States geographic areas. Cohort assignment in the prospective study relied on participant-reported clinical history from a screening survey and a study questionnaire. For ImmuneRACE Cohort 3, a participant was defined as recovered based on two consecutive negative NP/OP PCR tests, clearance by a healthcare professional, or resolution of symptoms. In the prospective study, whole blood, serum and a nasopharyngeal or oropharyngeal swab were collected from each participant by mobile phlebotomists. Prospective study participants could optionally give additional blood draws and questionnaires over an approximately two-month period. Before DNA extraction, prospective study blood samples were shipped either frozen or at room temperature.

TCRbeta CDR3 regions were amplified from genomic DNA using the immunoSEQ Assay, a bias-controlled multiplex PCR. Per the authors' processing: Within the assay, amplification of reference gene primers was used to estimate how many nucleated cells each sample contained. To quantify the absolute abundance of each unique TCRbeta CDR3 rearrangement, sequence reads were collapsed and filtered. For each sample, productive Simpson clonality was calculated as the square root of Simpson's diversity index over productive rearrangements. TCRdb mirrors the immuneACCESS table, restricted to in-frame sequences. Some clones are absent from its copies; in checked studies, under half trace to an unresolved V gene, and the reason for the others is unknown. V and J calls and clone size come straight from that table; D and trimming were deduced from the DNA. For this sample there are approximately 200,000 clones; around four fifths appear just once. The ten largest make up about 10% of the sample.

What the authors observed across the whole study: How much clinical and demographic metadata was included differed by source and by participant, and the metadata was provided uncurated.

To note about this clone: What this receptor recognizes is not known. Per-base qualities were not stored, and no clone one base away is much larger.

This TCR came from a man aged 35 to 55 who had recovered from COVID-19. Sequencing input: PBMCs or T cells enriched from blood (not recorded which). The rearrangement joined TRBV5-1 to TRBJ1-3, with the D gene too uncertain to name. The nucleotide sequence is given as TGCGCCAGCAGCAGAACAGTCTCTGGAAACACCATATATTTT. The translation is CASSRTVSGNTIYF. Here the CDR3 is joined to the reference TRBV5-1 and TRBJ1-3 genes, and the full variable domain is: KAGVTQTPRYLIKTRGQQVTLSCSPISGHRSVSWYQQTPGQGLQFLFEYFSETQRNKGNFPGRFSGRQFSNSRSEMNVSTLELGDSALYLCASSRTVSGNTIYFGEGSWLTVV.